The clone carrying this T cell receptor (beta chain) was observed many times. The sample belongs to a study of T cells in Graves' hyperthyroidism and ophthalmopathy. J was trimmed by 8 bases and V by 5 bases; bases with no gene match: 7. The CDR3 is made up of 15 amino acids. Germline V gives CDR1 SGHNT, CDR2 YENEEA. TCR beta CDR3 region amplification was performed from RNA transcripts. HTBI primers were employed in a first-round RT-PCR of the TCR CDR3. A single record per CDR3 protein comes from TCRdb applying MiXCR to the multiplex PCR reads. This sample carries some 770,000 distinct CDR3 sequences, roughly 15% of them seen once, and the ten largest clones take under 10%. Patients aged 18 to 65 had newly diagnosed hyperthyroidism of under 2 months' duration. The PBMCs had their origin in 10 ml of fresh peripheral blood.

V is TRBV11-3 and J is TRBJ2-1; 12 nucleotides line up with TRBD2. The receptor comes from a man aged 18-30 years with Graves' hyperthyroidism. Material: blood. In nucleotides, the CDR3 is TGTGCCAGCAGCGTGACTAGCGGGAGTGGGTATGAGCAGTTCTTC. Amino acid sequence: CASSVTSGSGYEQFF.